The 10 T cell receptor beta chains in this list originate from one sample, sequenced in a study of T cells after yellow fever vaccination. TCRdb reprocessed the 5' RACE reads with MiXCR, giving one entry per CDR3 protein. This sample carries 250,000 or so distinct CDR3 sequences, 6.9% of them seen once, and the ten largest clones take roughly 0.86%. Material: CD4+ T cells sorted from PBMCs, obtained 15 days after the yellow fever booster vaccination. The receptors derive from a young man who received the YFV17D yellow fever vaccine.

This clonotype was detected only a few times. The V call is TRBV7-2, the J call TRBJ2-1; maybe TRBD1 (5 bases). The germline V and J ends were trimmed by 3 bases and 0 bases, with 12 bases remaining between them. This CDR3 has 16 residues. CDR1 is SGHTA, CDR2 FQGNSA, per germline. CDR3 sequence (DNA): TGTGCCAGCAGCTTCTCCACAGGAAACTCCTACAATGAGCAGTTCTTC. Translation: CASSFSTGNSYNEQFF.

Points on this clonotype: Possible read error: a much larger clone is one base away. V and J are TRBV29-1 and TRBJ2-5; D call uncertain. The germline V and J ends were trimmed by 6 bases and 2 bases, with 22 bases remaining between them. CDR3 length: 16 amino acids. Germline-derived CDR1 and CDR2 are SQVTM and ANQGSEA. CDR3 sequence (DNA): TGCAGCGTCCAAGGTCTCCCAATAGTACGACAAGAGACCCAGTACTTC. It yields the protein CSVQGLPIVRQETQYF. Full variable domain (remainder filled in from reference TRBV29-1 and TRBJ2-5): SAVISQKPSRDICQRGTSLTIQCQVDSQVTMMFWYRQQPGQSLTLIATANQGSEATYESGFVIDKFPISRPNLTFSTLTVSNMSPEDSSIYLCSVQGLPIVRQETQYFGPGTRLLVL.

The table lists this clonotype with a few counts. The chain joins TRBV18 to TRBJ2-7; 13 nucleotides align to TRBD2. Germline V gene data show CDR1 as KGHSH and CDR2 as LQKENI. The CDR3 sequence is 16 residues long. Trimming cost V 6 bases and J 4 bases; bases outside gene matches: 9. CDR3 loop: CASSPGGLAGTYEQYF. The CDR3, as DNA: TGTGCCAGCTCTCCCGGGGGACTAGCGGGAACGTACGAGCAGTACTTC.

The chain joins TRBV23-1 to TRBJ2-5, with D tentatively TRBD1 (5 bases). TRBV23-1 falls under the ORF class, with uncertain function. The V end lost 6 bases, the J end lost 0 bases, and 17 bases lay between the germline ends. This CDR3 comprises 16 residues. Written as DNA, the CDR3 is TGCGCCAGCAGCCCAAGGGGCGAGCAGAACCAAGAGACCCAGTACTTC. Its translation is CASSPRGEQNQETQYF.

The CDR3 region has the DNA TGCAGCGTCTCCCTGACAGATACGCAGTATTTT. It specifies CSVSLTDTQYF. The chain recombines TRBV29-1 with TRBJ2-3, with D hard to call. With 6 bases removed from V and 3 bases from J, the gap between germline ends came to 7 bases. The germline gives CDR1 SQVTM, CDR2 ANQGSEA. This CDR3 is built from 11 residues.

In its sample, this clonotype was seen a few times. The gene calls are TRBV9 and TRBJ2-7, with 9 positions matching TRBD2. Germline V lookup: CDR1 SGDLS, CDR2 YYNGEE. With V trimmed by 0 bases and J by 13 bases, 17 bases remained unmatched. This CDR3 is built from 16 residues. CDR3 DNA sequence: TGTGCCAGCAGCGTAGGAGCGGGGTTGTCGCGGGAGGGCCCTTACTTC. This encodes CASSVGAGLSREGPYF.

The V gene is TRBV7-2, the J gene TRBJ1-2; 8 nucleotides match TRBD1. Unmatched junction bases numbered 10, after V lost 8 bases and J lost 8 bases. The CDR3 loop spans 13 amino acids. Germline loops: CDR1 SGHTA, CDR2 FQGNSA. This CDR3 is CASYGQGANGYTF. The CDR3, as DNA: TGTGCCAGCTATGGTCAGGGGGCCAACGGCTACACCTTC. Variable domain in full (rest from reference TRBV7-2 and TRBJ1-2): GAGVSQSPSNKVTEKGKDVELRCDPISGHTALYWYRQSLGQGLEFLIYFQGNSAPDKSGLPSDRFSAERTGGSVSTLTIQRTQQEDSAVYLCASYGQGANGYTFGSGTRLTVV.

This clonotype was counted between two and nine times. One junction end disagrees with the germline gene, perhaps due to a read error. This chain links TRBV4-3 with TRBJ2-3, with D hard to call. Germline CDR1 LGHNA, CDR2 YSLEER. This CDR3 is built from 16 residues. In nucleotides, the CDR3 is TGCGCCAGCAGCCAACAAGACCGGCGGAGCACAGATACGCATTATTTT. Encoded protein: CASSQQDRRSTDTHYF.

J is TRBJ2-5 and V is TRBV4-3; the D is unclear. Germline CDR1 is LGHNA and CDR2 is YSLEER. CDR3 length: 14 residues. Trimming took off 1 base at V and 0 bases at J, with 6 bases between the two ends. The CDR3 loop is CASSQGFNQETQYF. The CDR3 nucleotides are TGCGCCAGCAGCCAAGGGTTCAACCAAGAGACCCAGTACTTC.

V usage is TRBV29-1 and J usage is TRBJ1-5; the D is unclear. Germline V CDR1 and CDR2: SQVTM, ANQGSEA. V gave up 3 bases and J gave up 1 base, with 10 bases separating them. The CDR3 covers 14 residues. CDR3 in amino acids: CSVDSGVSNQPQHF. The CDR3 nucleotides are TGCAGCGTTGACTCCGGGGTAAGCAATCAGCCCCAGCATTTT.